This T cell receptor beta chain was recorded in a study of blood T cell repertoires in COVID-19. For the study at large: PBMCs, B-cell-depleted T cells, or T cells were the source of the cDNA or gDNA that made up the material.

Enrolled during active infection, Seattle patients were then followed longitudinally. V lost 3 bases to trimming and J lost 4 bases, with 12 bases between them. The CDR3 has 13 residues. Germline V CDR1 and CDR2: GTSNPN, SVGIG (reference sequence). Clones were read by immunoSEQ multiplex PCR, and TCRdb kept only the in-frame ones, dropping some. This sample yields hundreds of thousands of clones, of which around 88% are seen a single time; over 9.5% belongs to the top ten. What was sequenced was peripheral blood. The chain links TRBV30 to TRBJ2-5, with a weak D call TRBD1 (6 bases). This sequence originates from a woman in her forties or fifties with COVID-19, enrolled during active disease. The CDR3 DNA sequence: TGTGCCTGGAGCCAGGGGTCGGGAGAGACCCAGTACTTC. Its protein product is CAWSQGSGETQYF.